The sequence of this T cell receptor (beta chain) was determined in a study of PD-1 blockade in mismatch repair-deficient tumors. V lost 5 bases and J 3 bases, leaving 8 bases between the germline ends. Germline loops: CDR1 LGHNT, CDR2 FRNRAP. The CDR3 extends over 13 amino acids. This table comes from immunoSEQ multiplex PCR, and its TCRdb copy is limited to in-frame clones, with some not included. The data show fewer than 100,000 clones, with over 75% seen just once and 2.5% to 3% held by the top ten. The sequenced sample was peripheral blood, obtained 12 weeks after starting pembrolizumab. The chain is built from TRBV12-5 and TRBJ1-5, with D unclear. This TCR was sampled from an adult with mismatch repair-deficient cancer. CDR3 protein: CASGPRDNQPQHF. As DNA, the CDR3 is TGTGCTAGTGGTCCCCGGGACAATCAGCCCCAGCATTTT.